This TCR beta chain was documented in a study of cytomegalovirus exposure and HLA in healthy donors. General study points: Rarity marked most TCR sequences, yet some public TCRs occurred in many donors. A few of the chains that were CMV-associated were confirmed in vitro to be specific for CMV antigens. The study designated over 150 TCR beta chains cytomegalovirus-associated. Subsequent analysis found a tendency for first-cohort TCR clusters to co-occur within the 95 to 150 validation repertoires.

The CDR3 extends over 12 amino acids. Germline V gene data show CDR1 as GTSNPN and CDR2 as SVGIG (reference sequence). V gave up 4 bases and J gave up 9 bases, with 13 bases separating them. Method: immunoSEQ multiplex PCR; TCRdb's copy keeps in-frame clones and lacks some. The sample shows some 80,000 clones, 90% to 97% of them seen only once. Remarks on this clone: Its cognate antigen is unknown.

The source is a woman aged 18-30 years in good health and CMV-seronegative. The gene calls are TRBV30 and TRBJ1-3; D is unresolved. The sample taken for sequencing was PBMCs. The CDR3 bases are TGTGCCTGGACGCCCGGGGAGCCCACCATATATTTT. This gives the protein CAWTPGEPTIYF.